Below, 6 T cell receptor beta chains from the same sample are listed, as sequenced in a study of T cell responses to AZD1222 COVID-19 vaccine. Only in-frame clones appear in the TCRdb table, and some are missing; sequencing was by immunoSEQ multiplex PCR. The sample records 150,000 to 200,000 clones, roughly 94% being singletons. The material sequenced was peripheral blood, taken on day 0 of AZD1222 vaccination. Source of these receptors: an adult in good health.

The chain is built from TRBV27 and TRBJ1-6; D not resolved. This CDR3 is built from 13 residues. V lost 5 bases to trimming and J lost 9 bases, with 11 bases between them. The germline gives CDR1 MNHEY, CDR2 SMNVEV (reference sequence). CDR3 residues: CASSPLSGSPLHF. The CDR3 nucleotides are TGTGCCAGCAGTCCCCTCTCTGGTTCACCCCTCCACTTT.

The DNA for the CDR3 is TGTGCCAGTAGTACACGACTAGATCGGGGCGTTGAGTTCTTC. Its translation is CASSTRLDRGVEFF. V usage is TRBV19 and J usage is TRBJ2-1, with a tentative D call TRBD2 (6 bases). Trimming shortened V by 4 bases and J by 14 bases, and 21 bases separated the two germline ends. The CDR3 is 14 amino acids. Germline V gene data show CDR1 as LNHDA and CDR2 as SQIVND (reference sequence).

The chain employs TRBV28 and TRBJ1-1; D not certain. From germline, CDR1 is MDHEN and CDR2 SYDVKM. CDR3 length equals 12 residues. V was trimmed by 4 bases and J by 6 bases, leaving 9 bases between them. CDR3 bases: TGTGCCAGCAGTTACCTTACAGCTGAAGCTTTCTTT. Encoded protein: CASSYLTAEAFF.

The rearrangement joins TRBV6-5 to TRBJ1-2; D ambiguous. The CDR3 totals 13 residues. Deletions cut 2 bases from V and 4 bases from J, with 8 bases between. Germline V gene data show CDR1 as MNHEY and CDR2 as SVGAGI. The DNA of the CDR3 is TGTGCCAGCAGTTACAATTCTTTCTATGGCTACACCTTC. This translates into CASSYNSFYGYTF.

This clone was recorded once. CDR3 loop: CASTTPGGKKSGYTF. For the CDR3, the DNA is TGCGCCAGCACCACCCCGGGGGGGAAGAAAAGTGGCTACACCTTC. The J gene is TRBJ1-2, the V gene TRBV4-1; D may be TRBD1 (5 bases). Trimming removed 7 bases from V and 7 bases from J, with 22 bases in between. Per germline, CDR1 MGHRA and CDR2 YSYEKL. The CDR3 length is 15 residues.

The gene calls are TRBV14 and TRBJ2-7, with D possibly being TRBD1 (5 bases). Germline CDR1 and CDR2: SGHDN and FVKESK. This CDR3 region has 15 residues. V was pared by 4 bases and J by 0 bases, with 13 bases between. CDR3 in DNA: TGTGCCAGCAGCCCCTTGGGGCGGAGCTCCTACGAGCAGTACTTC. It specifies CASSPLGRSSYEQYF.